The rows below give T cell receptor beta chains drawn from one sample of a study of cytomegalovirus exposure and HLA in healthy donors. Assay: immunoSEQ multiplex PCR; the TCRdb copy retains only in-frame clones and omits some. This sample has 100,000 or so clones; roughly four fifths occur once, and the top ten carry approximately 4.6%. The sample comprised PBMCs. These receptors originate from a middle-aged woman in good health and CMV-seropositive. Both conserved end residues are part of each CDR3. Each record gives: clone size, J gene, D gene, V gene, CDR3 protein, CDR3 DNA. The D gene is left open where the match is weak. Size tells how often a clone was seen (once, few, many) or the class of an expanded clone, and some rows leave it out.

NA | TRBJ1-3 | NA | TRBV7-8 | CASSGRFEMTSGNTIYF | TGTGCCAGCAGCGGGAGATTTGAGATGACCTCTGGAAACACCATATATTTT
NA | TRBJ2-3 | TRBD1 | TRBV27 | CASSLWAGGGTDTQYF | TGTGCCAGCAGTTTATGGGCAGGGGGTGGCACAGATACGCAGTATTTT
NA | TRBJ2-7 | TRBD2 | TRBV6-5 | CASSYYASGRAGEQYF | TGTGCCAGCAGTTACTATGCTAGCGGGAGGGCCGGCGAGCAGTACTTC
NA | TRBJ2-5 | TRBD1 | TRBV4-2 | CASSRPGQGLGTQYF | TGTGCCAGCAGCCGGCCGGGACAGGGCCTTGGGACCCAGTACTTC
NA | TRBJ1-5 | NA | TRBV6-5 | CASSEVEEGQPQHF | TGTGCCAGCAGTGAAGTCGAGGAGGGACAGCCCCAGCATTTT
NA | TRBJ2-7 | TRBD2 | TRBV6-6 | CASSYGGSGIYEQYF | TGTGCCAGCAGTTATGGCGGTAGCGGGATCTACGAGCAGTACTTC
NA | TRBJ1-4 | NA | TRBV27 | CASSEQGGMEKLFF | TGTGCCAGCAGTGAACAGGGCGGTATGGAAAAACTGTTTTTT
NA | TRBJ1-5 | TRBD1 | TRBV27 | CASKLPGTVNVLSNQPQHF | TGTGCCAGCAAACTCCCCGGGACAGTAAATGTACTTAGCAATCAGCCCCAGCATTTT
NA | TRBJ2-1 | TRBD2 | TRBV19 | CASKLAGINEQFF | TGTGCCAGTAAACTAGCGGGAATCAATGAGCAGTTCTTC
NA | TRBJ1-2 | NA | TRBV30 | CAWSKMGREIYGYTF | TGTGCCTGGAGTAAAATGGGACGGGAGATCTATGGCTACACCTTC
many | TRBJ2-6 | NA | TRBV4-3 | CASSQDPNSGANVLTF | TGCGCCAGCAGCCAAGATCCAAACTCTGGGGCCAACGTCCTGACTTTC
NA | TRBJ2-4 | NA | TRBV21-1 | CASSNGTGSFKAKNIQYF | TGTGCCAGCAGCAACGGGACAGGGTCGTTCAAAGCCAAAAACATTCAGTACTTC
NA | TRBJ2-1 | TRBD2 | TRBV5-6 | CASSLWLAGLPGNEQFF | TGTGCCAGCAGCTTGTGGCTAGCGGGCCTACCGGGGAATGAGCAGTTCTTC
NA | TRBJ2-7 | TRBD2 | TRBV5-4 | CASSHAGTSLHEQYF | TGTGCCAGCAGCCACGCCGGGACTAGTCTCCACGAGCAGTACTTC
NA | TRBJ1-2 | TRBD1 | TRBV7-2 | CASSPRGGTGVYGYTF | TGTGCCAGCAGCCCACGGGGGGGGACAGGGGTCTATGGCTACACCTTC
NA | TRBJ2-1 | TRBD1 | TRBV7-9 | CASSPGTGVDEQFF | TGTGCCAGCAGCCCCGGGACAGGGGTCGATGAGCAGTTCTTC
few | TRBJ2-1 | NA | TRBV5-1 | CASSQSQGEQFF | TGCGCCAGCAGTCAAAGCCAGGGTGAGCAGTTCTTC
NA | TRBJ2-2 | TRBD2 | TRBV7-9 | CASRKKLAGGPSGELFF | TGTGCCAGCAGGAAGAAGCTAGCGGGAGGGCCAAGCGGGGAGCTGTTTTTT
NA | TRBJ2-3 | NA | TRBV7-3 | CASSSGPGHLTDTQYF | TGTGCCAGCAGCTCAGGACCTGGACACCTCACAGATACGCAGTATTTT
NA | TRBJ2-7 | TRBD2 | TRBV4-3 | CASSQLGGRESEQYF | TGCGCCAGCAGCCAACTTGGGGGGAGGGAAAGCGAGCAGTACTTC
NA | TRBJ2-7 | TRBD2 | TRBV7-9 | CASSIGLAGVISYEQYF | TGTGCCAGCAGCATCGGACTAGCGGGAGTGATCTCCTACGAGCAGTACTTC
few | TRBJ1-1 | NA | TRBV6-5 | CASSYLGGGTEAFF | TGTGCCAGCAGTTACCTGGGGGGGGGAACTGAAGCTTTCTTT
NA | TRBJ2-2 | TRBD2 | TRBV7-3 | CASSSGLAGLSNTGELFF | TGTGCCAGCAGCTCGGGACTAGCGGGCCTGTCGAACACCGGGGAGCTGTTTTTT
NA | TRBJ1-1 | TRBD1 | TRBV7-9 | CASSLGTGVNTEAFF | TGTGCCAGCAGCCTCGGGACAGGGGTGAACACTGAAGCTTTCTTT
NA | TRBJ2-1 | NA | TRBV6-5 | CASSYSIPRFKNEQFF | TGTGCCAGCAGTTACTCGATCCCCAGGTTCAAAAATGAGCAGTTCTTC
few | TRBJ2-5 | NA | TRBV7-9 | CASSFGGGQETQYF | TGTGCCAGCAGTTTTGGAGGTGGTCAAGAGACCCAGTACTTC
many | TRBJ2-1 | NA | TRBV19 | CASRVTSGPYNEQFF | TGTGCCAGTCGTGTGACTAGTGGCCCCTACAATGAGCAGTTCTTC
NA | TRBJ2-7 | NA | TRBV9 | CASSGGDGYEQYF | TGTGCCAGCAGCGGGGGGGACGGCTACGAGCAGTACTTC
NA | TRBJ1-2 | TRBD1 | TRBV19 | CASRQHNRGNYGYTF | TGTGCCAGTAGACAACATAACAGGGGGAACTATGGCTACACCTTC
NA | TRBJ2-1 | NA | TRBV10-3 | CAISESNTLIPNNEQFF | TGTGCCATCAGTGAGTCAAACACCCTGATTCCGAACAATGAGCAGTTCTTC
NA | TRBJ2-7 | TRBD1 | TRBV28 | CASSSIRDRALYEQYF | TGTGCCAGCAGTTCCATCCGGGACAGGGCCCTTTACGAGCAGTACTTC
NA | TRBJ2-7 | TRBD2 | TRBV6-1 | CASSAPLAGRGYEQYF | TGTGCCAGCAGTGCACCACTAGCGGGACGGGGTTACGAGCAGTACTTC
NA | TRBJ1-1 | TRBD1 | TRBV7-3 | CASSLTGGWDTEAFF | TGTGCCAGCAGCTTAACAGGGGGCTGGGACACTGAAGCTTTCTTT
few | TRBJ2-7 | TRBD2 | TRBV6-6 | CASSLAGGGDEQYF | TGTGCCAGCAGTCTAGCGGGAGGCGGGGACGAGCAGTACTTC
once | TRBJ2-3 | NA | TRBV28 | CASRSPLTDTQYF | TGTGCCAGCCGTTCCCCCCTCACAGATACGCAGTATTTT
NA | TRBJ2-1 | NA | TRBV7-2 | CASSENRDSNEQFF | TGTGCCAGCAGCGAAAACCGGGACTCCAATGAGCAGTTCTTC
once | TRBJ2-3 | NA | TRBV30 | CAWSVLGAAHTQYF | TGTGCCTGGAGTGTGTTGGGAGCTGCGCATACGCAGTATTTT
few | TRBJ2-7 | TRBD2 | TRBV4-3 | CASSQSSGGNYEQYF | TGCGCCAGCAGCCAATCCAGCGGGGGAAACTACGAGCAGTACTTC
NA | TRBJ1-5 | NA | TRBV27 | CASSPRGGDPYNQPQHF | TGTGCCAGCAGTCCTCGGGGAGGAGACCCTTACAATCAGCCCCAGCATTTT
NA | TRBJ2-1 | TRBD2 | TRBV6-4 | CASSSEGTSGYNEQFF | TGTGCCAGCAGCTCCGAAGGGACTAGCGGATACAATGAGCAGTTCTTC
NA | TRBJ1-1 | NA | TRBV10-3 | CAISESGEYTEAFF | TGTGCCATCAGTGAGTCCGGGGAGTACACTGAAGCTTTCTTT
NA | TRBJ2-7 | NA | TRBV11-3 | CASSFDRGSSYEQYF | TGTGCCAGCAGCTTCGACCGCGGATCATCCTACGAGCAGTACTTC
many | TRBJ2-5 | NA | TRBV7-9 | CASSLVFLDQETQYF | TGTGCCAGCAGCTTAGTCTTCCTAGATCAGGAGACCCAGTACTTC
NA | TRBJ2-7 | TRBD2 | TRBV5-4 | CASSLAAGGIEQYF | TGTGCCAGCAGCTTGGCAGCGGGAGGGATCGAGCAGTACTTC
NA | TRBJ1-5 | NA | TRBV6-5 | CASSSDPGSNQPQHF | TGTGCCAGCAGCTCCGACCCAGGTAGCAATCAGCCCCAGCATTTT
NA | TRBJ2-1 | TRBD2 | TRBV19 | CASSILAGGHNEQFF | TGTGCCAGTAGTATCCTAGCGGGGGGGCACAATGAGCAGTTCTTC